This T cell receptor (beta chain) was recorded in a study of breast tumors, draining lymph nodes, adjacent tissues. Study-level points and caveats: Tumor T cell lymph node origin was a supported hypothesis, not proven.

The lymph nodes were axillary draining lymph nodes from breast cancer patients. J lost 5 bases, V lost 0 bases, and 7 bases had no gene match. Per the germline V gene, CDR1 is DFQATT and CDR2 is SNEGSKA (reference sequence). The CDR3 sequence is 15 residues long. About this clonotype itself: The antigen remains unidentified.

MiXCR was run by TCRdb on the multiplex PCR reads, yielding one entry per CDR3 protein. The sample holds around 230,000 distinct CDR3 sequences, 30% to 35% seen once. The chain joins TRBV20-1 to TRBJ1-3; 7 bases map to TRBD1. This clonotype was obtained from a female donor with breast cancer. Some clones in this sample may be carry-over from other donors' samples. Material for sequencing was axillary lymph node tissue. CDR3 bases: TGCAGTGCTAGAGAAACGGGACAGTTAAGAAACACCATATATTTT. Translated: CSARETGQLRNTIYF.